This T cell receptor (beta chain) was captured by sequencing in a study of blood T cell repertoires in COVID-19. Overall study: Sites in the United States, Italy and Spain provided acute and convalescent COVID-19 samples.

Trimming removed 6 bases from V and 0 bases from J; junction bases left unmatched: 7. Germline CDR1 and CDR2: MDHEN and SYDVKM. The CDR3 runs to 15 residues. The data were produced by immunoSEQ multiplex PCR, yet TCRdb's version contains in-frame clones alone and is incomplete. The table lists about 220,000 clones, more than 75% of them singletons. The sequenced sample was peripheral blood. This chain connects TRBV28 to TRBJ1-2, with 7 nucleotides matching TRBD1. The receptor was derived from a woman between 65 and 79 years old with COVID-19, enrolled during active disease. CDR3 DNA: TGTGCCAGCAGCAAGACAGGGCTAGCTAACTATGGCTACACCTTC. Its protein product is CASSKTGLANYGYTF.